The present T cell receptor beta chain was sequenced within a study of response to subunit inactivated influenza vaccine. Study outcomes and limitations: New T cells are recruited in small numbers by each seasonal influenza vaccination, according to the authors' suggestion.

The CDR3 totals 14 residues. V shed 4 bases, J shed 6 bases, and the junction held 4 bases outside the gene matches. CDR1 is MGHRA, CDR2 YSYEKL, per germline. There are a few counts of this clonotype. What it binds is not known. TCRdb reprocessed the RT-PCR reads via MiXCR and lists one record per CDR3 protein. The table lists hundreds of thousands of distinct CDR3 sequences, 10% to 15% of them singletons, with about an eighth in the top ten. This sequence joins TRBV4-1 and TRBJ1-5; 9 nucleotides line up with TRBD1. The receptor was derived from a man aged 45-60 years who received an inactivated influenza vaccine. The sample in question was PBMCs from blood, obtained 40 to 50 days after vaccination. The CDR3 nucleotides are TGCGCCAGCAGCCCCGGACAGGGGACTCAGCCCCAGCATTTT. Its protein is CASSPGQGTQPQHF.